The 18 T cell receptor beta chains presented below share a single source sample, sequenced in a study of T-cell memory formation after mild COVID-19. TCRdb itself ran the 5' RACE reads through MiXCR, one entry per CDR3 protein. The table records roughly 200,000 distinct CDR3 sequences, 16% of them present only once. The sequencing sample was made of PBMCs or a T cell subset sorted from them (not recorded which). Receptors originate from an adult woman who had mild COVID-19 (a few samples of this study predate the infection). Cell type and time point are not known.

J is TRBJ2-3 and V is TRBV5-1; unclear D gene. The CDR3 has 13 amino acids. V lost 1 base, J lost 2 bases, and 5 bases lay in between. CDR1 and CDR2 from the germline V gene are SGHRS and YFSETQ. The CDR3 DNA reads TGCGCCAGCAGCTTGCCCACCACAGATACGCAGTATTTT. It codes for CASSLPTTDTQYF.

The chain links TRBV24-1 to TRBJ2-5; 11 nucleotides match TRBD1. This CDR3 comprises 18 residues. In germline, CDR1 is KGHDR, CDR2 SFDVKD. After removal of 0 bases from V and 2 bases from J, the junction contained 7 bases not matched to a gene. As DNA, the CDR3 is TGTGCCACCAGTGATTTGGGGACAGGGGGGGGGAGGCAAGAGACCCAGTACTTC. Protein product: CATSDLGTGGGRQETQYF.

This clonotype was detected only a few times. The V gene is TRBV5-1, the J gene TRBJ2-1; 10 bases are shared with TRBD2. Looked up from germline, CDR1 is SGHRS and CDR2 is YFSETQ. The CDR3 spans 17 residues. V lost 0 bases to trimming and J lost 6 bases; unmatched junction nucleotides: 9. The CDR3 sequence is CASSLGASGRIGNEQFF. The CDR3 DNA sequence: TGCGCCAGCAGCTTGGGGGCTAGCGGGAGAATAGGCAATGAGCAGTTCTTC.

The gene calls are TRBV5-8 and TRBJ2-7; 13 nucleotides align to TRBD2. CDR3 length equals 15 residues. Germline V lookup: CDR1 SGHTS, CDR2 YDEGEE. Losses at the gene ends were 4 bases for V and 7 bases for J; bases not matched to a gene: 8. The CDR3 DNA is TGTGCCAGCAGCACCCGACTAGCGGGGGGAGGAGAGCAGTACTTC. It yields the protein CASSTRLAGGGEQYF.

The chain has TRBV5-1 and TRBJ2-2; 7 bases line up with TRBD2. This CDR3 is 15 amino acids long. CDR1 and CDR2 (germline): SGHRS, YFSETQ. V gave up 0 bases and J gave up 3 bases; unmatched junction bases: 2. The CDR3 bases are TGCGCCAGCAGCTTGGCTAGCGGATACACCGGGGAGCTGTTTTTT. The encoded protein is CASSLASGYTGELFF.

The rearrangement joins TRBV6-6 to TRBJ2-4, with D tentatively TRBD1 or TRBD2 (5 bases each). The CDR3 is 16 residues long. Trimming removed 6 bases at V and 0 bases at J, with 15 bases between. Germline V gene lookup returns CDR1 MNHNY and CDR2 SVGAGI (reference sequence). The CDR3 is CASRQGTVLAKNIQYF. The CDR3 region has the DNA TGTGCCAGCAGGCAAGGGACGGTCCTAGCCAAAAACATTCAGTACTTC.

Written as DNA, the CDR3 is TGTGCCACCAGTGATTTGCAGTCGGGGGGGACTAACTATGGCTACACCTTC. It specifies CATSDLQSGGTNYGYTF. The chain is built from TRBV24-1 and TRBJ1-2; TRBD1 might be the D (5 bases). With 0 bases removed from V and 0 bases from J, the gap between germline ends came to 13 bases. CDR1 is KGHDR, CDR2 SFDVKD, per germline. There are 17 residues in the CDR3.

The J gene is TRBJ2-3, the V gene TRBV12-3 or TRBV12-4, with 12 bases lining up with TRBD2. V trimming: 6 bases; J trimming: 2 bases; junction bases outside the gene matches: 6. This CDR3 comprises 16 residues. The CDR3 spells CASSLLAGGFTDTQYF. CDR3 coding DNA: TGTGCCAGCAGCCTCCTAGCGGGAGGGTTCACAGATACGCAGTATTTT.

The V call is TRBV3-1, the J call TRBJ2-2; D might be TRBD1 or TRBD2, each matching 5 bases. Germline values: CDR1 LGHDT, CDR2 YNNKEL (reference sequence). The length of the CDR3 is 15 residues. V lost 3 bases, J lost 6 bases, and 14 bases lay in between. Written as DNA, the CDR3 is TGTGCCAGCAGCCAGATTACAACGGGGCCCGGGGAGCTGTTTTTT. Amino acids: CASSQITTGPGELFF.

This clonotype was observed a few times. The chain uses TRBV24-1 and TRBJ2-3; D is unclear. The V and J ends lost 6 bases and 1 base respectively, with 10 bases between them. Germline CDR1 KGHDR, CDR2 SFDVKD. The CDR3 runs to 14 residues. Here the CDR3 reads CATSRDYGTDTQYF. The CDR3 coding sequence is TGTGCCACCAGTAGGGATTACGGCACAGATACGCAGTATTTT.

The chain couples TRBV7-3 to TRBJ2-3, with TRBD2 identical over 7 bases. V trimming: 1 base; J trimming: 4 bases; junction bases outside the gene matches: 8. Germline values: CDR1 SGHTA, CDR2 FQGTGA. The CDR3 loop spans 16 amino acids. Here the CDR3 reads CASSLRGREAPDTQYF. The DNA of the CDR3 is TGTGCCAGCAGCTTAAGGGGGAGGGAAGCCCCAGATACGCAGTATTTT.

The J gene is TRBJ1-2, the V gene TRBV4-2; no definite D call. Germline V gene sequence: CDR1 LGHNA, CDR2 YNFKEQ. The V and J ends lost 0 bases and 8 bases respectively, with 19 bases between them. This CDR3 has 16 residues. The chain's CDR3 is CASSQDQKRDSRGYTF. CDR3 sequence (DNA): TGTGCCAGCAGCCAAGATCAAAAGAGGGATTCGAGAGGCTACACCTTC.

This clonotype was detected a few times. V usage is TRBV19 and J usage is TRBJ2-5; D remains unclear. The germline V gene encodes CDR1 LNHDA and CDR2 SQIVND (reference sequence). The CDR3 consists of 11 residues. V lost 6 bases and J lost 5, with 7 bases in between. The CDR3 is CASSWRETQYF. In nucleotides, the CDR3 is TGTGCCAGTAGCTGGCGCGAGACCCAGTACTTC.

This clonotype was detected a few times. This rearrangement joins TRBV25-1 to TRBJ2-6, with TRBD1 matching over 8 bases. Per germline, CDR1 MGHDK and CDR2 SYGVNS. CDR3 length: 19 amino acids. Trimming removed 2 bases from V and 0 bases from J; junction bases left unmatched: 9. CDR3 DNA sequence: TGTGCCAGCAGTGAACGATCCGGGACAGGCGTCTCTGGGGCCAACGTCCTGACTTTC. It codes for CASSERSGTGVSGANVLTF.

Many counts were recorded for this clonotype. The rearrangement links TRBV5-1 to TRBJ2-7; perhaps TRBD2 as D (5 bases). Trimming cost V 0 bases and J 2 bases, with 9 bases left between them. Germline loops: CDR1 SGHRS, CDR2 YFSETQ. This CDR3 has 14 residues. The CDR3 nucleotides read TGCGCCAGCAGCTTGGGACTAATCACCTACGAGCAGTACTTC. Translated: CASSLGLITYEQYF.

This clonotype was found a few times. The chain joins TRBV12-3 or TRBV12-4 to TRBJ1-2; TRBD1 matches at 8 bases. With V trimmed by 8 bases and J by 2 bases, 4 bases remained unmatched. The CDR3 is made up of 13 amino acids. CDR3 sequence: CASGTGENYGYTF. CDR3 coding DNA: TGTGCCAGCGGGACAGGAGAAAACTATGGCTACACCTTC.

V usage is TRBV10-3 and J usage is TRBJ2-5, with D perhaps assigned TRBD1 or TRBD2 (5 bases each). Per the germline V gene, CDR1 is ENHRY and CDR2 is SYGVKD. V dropped 4 bases and J dropped 2 bases, with 8 bases sitting between them. This CDR3 has 13 residues. This chain's CDR3 is CAISVGRQETQYF. In DNA, the CDR3 is TGTGCCATCAGTGTGGGACGGCAAGAGACCCAGTACTTC.

The chain is built from TRBV6-5 and TRBJ2-7; TRBD1 or TRBD2 may be the D gene (5 bases each). Germline CDR1 is MNHEY and CDR2 is SVGAGI. The length of the CDR3 is 17 residues. Trimming removed 0 bases from V and 5 bases from J, with 20 bases in between. The CDR3 DNA sequence: TGTGCCAGCAGTTACTCGCCGGCCGGCAGGGTGGGACACGAGCAGTACTTC. Residues: CASSYSPAGRVGHEQYF.